The 4 T cell receptor beta chains below were found in one sample sequenced in a study of blood T cell repertoires in COVID-19. The table came from immunoSEQ multiplex PCR; TCRdb's copy has only in-frame clones and leaves some out. Here the sample spans roughly 130,000 clones, roughly 80% being singletons. Sequencing was carried out using peripheral blood. The receptors originated from a woman aged 25 to 39 who had recovered from COVID-19.

This chain connects TRBV18 to TRBJ2-7, with D perhaps matching TRBD1 (7 bases). Germline assignment: CDR1 KGHSH and CDR2 LQKENI. Trimming removed 0 bases from V and 6 bases from J, with 15 bases in between. This CDR3 has 15 amino acids. The CDR3 spells CASSPPHYRGGEQYF. The CDR3 DNA reads as TGTGCCAGCTCACCACCTCATTACAGGGGAGGCGAGCAGTACTTC.

The J gene is TRBJ1-3, the V gene TRBV19; D might be TRBD1 (5 bases). Between the trimmed V and J ends, which lost 2 bases and 4 bases, there was a span of 9 bases. CDR3 size: 14 residues. Germline V CDR1 and CDR2: LNHDA, SQIVND (reference sequence). The CDR3 sequence: CASSIRGYGNTIYF. The DNA of the CDR3 is TGTGCCAGTAGTATAAGGGGTTACGGAAACACCATATATTTT. The full variable domain, in which reference TRBV19 and TRBJ1-3 provide the parts outside the CDR3, is DGGITQSPKYLFRKEGQNVTLSCEQNLNHDAMYWYRQDPGQGLRLIYYSQIVNDFQKGDIAEGYSVSREKKESFPLTVTSAQKNPTAFYLCASSIRGYGNTIYFGEGSWLTVV.

V and J are TRBV5-1 and TRBJ1-1; tentatively, D is TRBD1 (5 bases). Germline lookup yields CDR1 SGHRS and CDR2 YFSETQ. The CDR3 loop spans 15 amino acids. The V end was cut by 2 bases, the J end by 7 bases, with 18 bases between. This CDR3 is CASSFRPGSEIEAFF. CDR3 DNA: TGCGCCAGCAGCTTTCGCCCAGGGTCAGAGATTGAAGCTTTCTTT.

The chain carries TRBV5-4 and TRBJ2-7; 7 nucleotides line up with TRBD2. The CDR3 extends over 16 amino acids. CDR1 and CDR2 from the germline V gene are SGHNT and YYREEE (reference sequence). Trimming cost V 0 bases and J 3 bases; bases outside gene matches: 9. This CDR3 reads CASSLGIGGGSYEQYF. CDR3 coding DNA: TGTGCCAGCAGCTTGGGGATCGGTGGCGGGAGCTACGAGCAGTACTTC. The complete variable domain, with remaining parts taken from reference TRBV5-4 and TRBJ2-7, reads ETGVTQSPTHLIKTRGQQVTLRCSSQSGHNTVSWYQQALGQGPQFIFQYYREEENGRGNFPPRFSGLQFPNYSSELNVNALELDDSALYLCASSLGIGGGSYEQYFGPGTRLTVT.